This T cell receptor beta chain was profiled in a study of cytomegalovirus exposure and HLA in healthy donors. The CDR3 is 16 amino acids. V lost 4 bases and J lost 2; bases outside the gene matches: 9. The V gene's germline CDR1 is SGHDT and CDR2 YYEEEE. PCR primers comprised 60 Vbeta and 13 Jbeta primers. TCRdb's copy holds only in-frame clones and misses some; the assay was immunoSEQ multiplex PCR. The sample shows approximately 200,000 clones, roughly 80% of them seen only once. The rearrangement links TRBV5-6 to TRBJ2-7, with 10 bases aligning to TRBD1. What was sequenced was PBMCs. The source is a boy aged 5-17 years in good health and CMV-seronegative. CDR3 region: CASSRPDRGFPYEQYF. The CDR3 DNA is TGTGCCAGCAGCCGACCGGACAGGGGGTTCCCCTACGAGCAGTACTTC.